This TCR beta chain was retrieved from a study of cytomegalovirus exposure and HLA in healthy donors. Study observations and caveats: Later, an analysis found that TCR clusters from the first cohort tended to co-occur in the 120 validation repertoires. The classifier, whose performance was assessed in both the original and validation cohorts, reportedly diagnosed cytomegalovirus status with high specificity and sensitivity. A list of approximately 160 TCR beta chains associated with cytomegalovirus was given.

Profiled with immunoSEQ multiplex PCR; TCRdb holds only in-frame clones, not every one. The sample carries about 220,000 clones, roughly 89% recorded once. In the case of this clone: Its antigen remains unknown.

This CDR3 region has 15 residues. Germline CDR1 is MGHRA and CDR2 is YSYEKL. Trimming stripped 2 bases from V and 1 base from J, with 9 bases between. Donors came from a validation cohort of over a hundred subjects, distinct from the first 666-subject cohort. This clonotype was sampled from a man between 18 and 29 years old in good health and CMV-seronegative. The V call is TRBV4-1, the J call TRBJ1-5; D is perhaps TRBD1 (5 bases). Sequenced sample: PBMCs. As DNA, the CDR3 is TGCGCCAGCAGCCAAACCGGACACAGCAATCAGCCCCAGCATTTT. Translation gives CASSQTGHSNQPQHF.